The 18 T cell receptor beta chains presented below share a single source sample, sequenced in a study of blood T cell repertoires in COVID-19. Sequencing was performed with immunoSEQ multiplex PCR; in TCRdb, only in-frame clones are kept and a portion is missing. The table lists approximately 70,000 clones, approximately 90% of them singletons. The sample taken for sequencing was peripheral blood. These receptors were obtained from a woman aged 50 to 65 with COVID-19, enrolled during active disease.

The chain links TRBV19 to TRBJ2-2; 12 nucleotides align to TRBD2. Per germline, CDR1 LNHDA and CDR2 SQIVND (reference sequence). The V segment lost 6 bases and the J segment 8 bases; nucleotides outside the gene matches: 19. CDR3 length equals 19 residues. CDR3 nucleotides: TGTGCCAGTAGCTATTCCCTCCCCTCGCGGACTAGCGGGGCAGGGGAGCTGTTTTTT. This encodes CASSYSLPSRTSGAGELFF. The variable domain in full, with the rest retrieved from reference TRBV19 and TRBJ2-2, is DGGITQSPKYLFRKEGQNVTLSCEQNLNHDAMYWYRQDPGQGLRLIYYSQIVNDFQKGDIAEGYSVSREKKESFPLTVTSAQKNPTAFYLCASSYSLPSRTSGAGELFFGEGSRLTVL.

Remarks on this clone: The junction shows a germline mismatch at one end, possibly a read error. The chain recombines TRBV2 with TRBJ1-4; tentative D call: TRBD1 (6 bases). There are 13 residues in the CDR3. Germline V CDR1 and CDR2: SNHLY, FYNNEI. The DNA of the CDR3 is TGTGCCAGCAGTGAACAGGGACAAGTGGACCCCTTTTTC. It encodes CASSEQGQVDPFF.

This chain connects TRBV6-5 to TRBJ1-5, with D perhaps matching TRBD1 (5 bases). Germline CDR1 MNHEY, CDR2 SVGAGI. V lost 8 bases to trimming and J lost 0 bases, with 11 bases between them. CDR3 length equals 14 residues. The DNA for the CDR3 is TGTGCCAGCCGGACATTCTCTAGCAATCAGCCCCAGCATTTT. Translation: CASRTFSSNQPQHF.

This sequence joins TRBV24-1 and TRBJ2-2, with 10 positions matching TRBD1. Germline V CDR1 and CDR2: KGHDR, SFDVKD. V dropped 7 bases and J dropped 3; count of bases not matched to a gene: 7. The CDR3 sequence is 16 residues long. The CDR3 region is CATSTTGTGDTGELFF. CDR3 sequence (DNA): TGTGCCACCAGCACCACCGGGACAGGGGACACCGGGGAGCTGTTTTTT.

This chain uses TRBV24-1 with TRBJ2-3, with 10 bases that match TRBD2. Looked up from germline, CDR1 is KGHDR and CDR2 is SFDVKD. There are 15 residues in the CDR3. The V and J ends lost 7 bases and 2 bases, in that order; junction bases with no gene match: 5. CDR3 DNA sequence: TGTGCCACCAGCGGCGGACTAGCGGACACAGATACGCAGTATTTT. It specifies CATSGGLADTDTQYF.

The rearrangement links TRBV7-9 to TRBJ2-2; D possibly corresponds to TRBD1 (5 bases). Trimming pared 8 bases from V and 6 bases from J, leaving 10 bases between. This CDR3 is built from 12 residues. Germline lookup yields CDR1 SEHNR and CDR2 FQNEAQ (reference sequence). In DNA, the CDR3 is TGTGCCAGCGACAGTAGGCCCGGGGAGCTGTTTTTT. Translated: CASDSRPGELFF. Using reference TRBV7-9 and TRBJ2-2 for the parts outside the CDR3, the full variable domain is DTGVSQNPRHKITKRGQNVTFRCDPISEHNRLYWYRQTLGQGPEFLTYFQNEAQLEKSRLLSDRFSAERPKGSFSTLEIQRTEQGDSAMYLCASDSRPGELFFGEGSRLTVL.

The CDR3 DNA reads TGCAGCGTTGCGGTGAGGGATACGCAGTATTTT. Protein: CSVAVRDTQYF. The chain joins TRBV29-1 to TRBJ2-3; D ambiguous. The germline V gene has CDR1 SQVTM and CDR2 ANQGSEA. The V and J ends lost 4 bases and 6 bases respectively, with 8 bases between them. The CDR3 length is 11 residues.

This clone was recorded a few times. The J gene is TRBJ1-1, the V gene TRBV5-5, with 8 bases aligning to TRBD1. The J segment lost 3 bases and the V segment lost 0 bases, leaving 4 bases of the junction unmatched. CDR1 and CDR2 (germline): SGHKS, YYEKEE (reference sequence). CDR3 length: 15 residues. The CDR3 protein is CASSLAGGAHTEAFF. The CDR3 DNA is TGTGCCAGCAGCTTGGCAGGGGGCGCGCACACTGAAGCTTTCTTT.

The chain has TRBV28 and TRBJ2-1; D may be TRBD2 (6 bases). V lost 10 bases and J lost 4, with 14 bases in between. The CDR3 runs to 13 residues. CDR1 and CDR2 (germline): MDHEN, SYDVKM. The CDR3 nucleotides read TGTGCCACCTTGGGACTTTCATACAATGAGCAGTTCTTC. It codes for CATLGLSYNEQFF.

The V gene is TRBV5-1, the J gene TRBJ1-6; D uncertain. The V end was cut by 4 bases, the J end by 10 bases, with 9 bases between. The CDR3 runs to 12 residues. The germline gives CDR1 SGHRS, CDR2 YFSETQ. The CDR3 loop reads CASSEGGSPLHF. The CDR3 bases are TGCGCCAGCAGCGAGGGCGGCTCACCCCTCCACTTT.

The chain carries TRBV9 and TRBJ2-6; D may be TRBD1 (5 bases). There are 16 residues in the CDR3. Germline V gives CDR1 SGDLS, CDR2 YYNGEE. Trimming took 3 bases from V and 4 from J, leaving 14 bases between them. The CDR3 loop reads CASSEGVRSGANVLTF. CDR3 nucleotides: TGTGCCAGCAGCGAAGGGGTGCGGTCCGGGGCCAACGTCCTGACTTTC. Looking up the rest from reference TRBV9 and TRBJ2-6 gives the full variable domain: DSGVTQTPKHLITATGQRVTLRCSPRSGDLSVYWYQQSLDQGLQFLIQYYNGEERAKGNILERFSAQQFPDLHSELNLSSLELGDSALYFCASSEGVRSGANVLTFGAGSRLTVL.

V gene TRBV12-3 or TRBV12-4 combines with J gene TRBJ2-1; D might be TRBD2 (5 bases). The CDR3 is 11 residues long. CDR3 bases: TGTGCGCCGGGAAGTAAGAATGAGCAGTTCTTC. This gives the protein CAPGSKNEQFF.

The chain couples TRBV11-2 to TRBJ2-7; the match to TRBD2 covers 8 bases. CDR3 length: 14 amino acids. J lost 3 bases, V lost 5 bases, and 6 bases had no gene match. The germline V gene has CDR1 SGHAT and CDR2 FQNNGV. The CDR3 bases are TGTGCCAGCAGCCCATCAAGCGGGGGCTACGAGCAGTACTTC. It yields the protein CASSPSSGGYEQYF.

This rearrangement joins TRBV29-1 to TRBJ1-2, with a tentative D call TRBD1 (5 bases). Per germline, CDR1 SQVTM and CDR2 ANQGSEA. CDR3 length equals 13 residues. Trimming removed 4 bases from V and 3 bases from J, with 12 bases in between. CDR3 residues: CSVGQGFDYGYTF. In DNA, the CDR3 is TGCAGCGTTGGGCAGGGTTTCGACTATGGCTACACCTTC.

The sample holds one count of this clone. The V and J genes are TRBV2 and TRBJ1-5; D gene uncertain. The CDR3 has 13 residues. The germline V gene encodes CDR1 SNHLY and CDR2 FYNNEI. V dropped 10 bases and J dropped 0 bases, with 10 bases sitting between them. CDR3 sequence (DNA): TGTGCCACCTCGCGGGGTAGCAATCAGCCCCAGCATTTT. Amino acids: CATSRGSNQPQHF.

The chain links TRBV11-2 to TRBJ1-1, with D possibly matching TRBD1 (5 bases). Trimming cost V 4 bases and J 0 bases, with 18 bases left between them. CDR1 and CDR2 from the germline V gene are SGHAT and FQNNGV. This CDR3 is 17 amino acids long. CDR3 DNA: TGTGCCAGCAGCTGGGGCCCCAGGGCTTTTATGAACACTGAAGCTTTCTTT. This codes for CASSWGPRAFMNTEAFF.

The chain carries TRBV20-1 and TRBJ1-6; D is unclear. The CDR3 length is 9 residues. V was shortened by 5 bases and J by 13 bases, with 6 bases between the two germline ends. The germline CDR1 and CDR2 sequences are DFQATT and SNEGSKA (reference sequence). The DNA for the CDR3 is TGCAGTGCTTCAGCGCCCCTCCACTTT. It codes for CSASAPLHF.

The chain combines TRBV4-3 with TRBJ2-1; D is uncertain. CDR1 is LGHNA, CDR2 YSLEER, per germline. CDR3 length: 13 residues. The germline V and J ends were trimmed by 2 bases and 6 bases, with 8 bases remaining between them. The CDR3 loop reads CASSQKWANEQFF. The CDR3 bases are TGCGCCAGCAGCCAAAAGTGGGCCAATGAGCAGTTCTTC.